This TCR beta chain is from a study of cytomegalovirus exposure and HLA in healthy donors. General observations from the study: TCR beta V segments were, for the most part, productive about 87% or about 30% of the time in an earlier analysis.

At sampling all donors were nominally healthy, likely with unrecorded immune exposures. This CDR3 has 14 residues. In germline, CDR1 is LNHDA, CDR2 SQIVND (reference sequence). The V segment lost 3 bases and the J segment 11 bases; nucleotides outside the gene matches: 8. The PCR had 60 Vbeta and 13 Jbeta primers. Sequenced by immunoSEQ multiplex PCR; TCRdb stores in-frame clones only, minus some. This sample has 120,000 or so clones, with about 86% found just once. On this clone: What it binds is unknown.

Sequencing was done on a sample of PBMCs. The gene calls are TRBV19 and TRBJ2-1, with 9 bases identical to TRBD2. This clonotype originated in a woman aged 40 to 50 in good health and CMV-seronegative. The CDR3 bases are TGTGCCAGTAGTATCTCTATTAGCGGGAGTAAGCAGTTCTTC. This codes for CASSISISGSKQFF. Full variable domain (outside the CDR3, taken from reference TRBV19 and TRBJ2-1): DGGITQSPKYLFRKEGQNVTLSCEQNLNHDAMYWYRQDPGQGLRLIYYSQIVNDFQKGDIAEGYSVSREKKESFPLTVTSAQKNPTAFYLCASSISISGSKQFFGPGTRLTVL.